What follows are 25 T cell receptor beta chains derived from one specimen sequenced in a study of human T cells and chemical hapten exposure. Via MiXCR, TCRdb re-called the RACE reads, giving one row per CDR3 protein. The sample contains approximately 90,000 distinct CDR3 sequences, 8.5% of which appear only once. Time point meaning: pre-sensitization, week 0. Stated treatment: therapeutic diphenylcyclopropenone sensitization with weekly scalp DPC. Sequences were derived from whole blood, sampled in connection with sensitization to the hapten diphenylcyclopropenone (DPC). These receptors originate from a man aged 40-50 years with alopecia areata. Some clones in this sample may be carry-over from other donors' samples.

V gene TRBV6-4 combines with J gene TRBJ1-1; a possible D gene is TRBD1 (5 bases). Germline-derived CDR1 and CDR2 are MRHNA and SNTAGT. Trimming stripped 5 bases from V and 2 bases from J, with 15 bases between. CDR3 size: 15 residues. This CDR3 is CASSPMGGINTEAFF. The CDR3 nucleotides are TGTGCCAGCAGTCCCATGGGGGGGATAAACACTGAAGCTTTCTTT.

The sample holds many counts of this clonotype. The CDR3 DNA reads as TGCAGCGTTGAGACTGGTTGGAATTCAGGGAATAGGGAGCAGTTCTTC. Its translation is CSVETGWNSGNREQFF. The chain uses TRBV29-1 and TRBJ2-1, with a possible D match to TRBD1 (5 bases). Trimming shortened V by 3 bases and J by 10 bases, and 25 bases separated the two germline ends. Germline V gives CDR1 SQVTM, CDR2 ANQGSEA. The CDR3 runs to 16 residues.

This clonotype was observed at least ten times. J is TRBJ2-7 and V is TRBV14, with D possibly being TRBD1 (5 bases). Trimming removed 2 bases at V and 6 bases at J, with 8 bases between. This CDR3 contains 12 residues. Germline values: CDR1 SGHDN, CDR2 FVKESK. DNA for the CDR3: TGTGCCAGCAGCCAATCAGGGATCGAGCAGTACTTC. Its protein product is CASSQSGIEQYF.

This clonotype was seen many times. The chain employs TRBV20-1 and TRBJ1-5; D gene uncertain. Trimming left V 0 bases short and J 3 bases short, with 9 bases between. The CDR3 runs to 14 residues. The germline V gene encodes CDR1 DFQATT and CDR2 SNEGSKA (reference sequence). CDR3 protein: CSAREPFPNQPQHF. CDR3 nucleotide sequence: TGCAGTGCTAGAGAGCCTTTCCCCAATCAGCCCCAGCATTTT.

A note on this clonotype: Being one base from a much bigger clone, this may be a read error. No conserved phenylalanine or tryptophan ends this CDR3, so it is likely a read error. V gene TRBV4-3 combines with J gene TRBJ2-1; D gene ambiguous. The CDR3 covers 14 residues. Trimming left V 0 bases short and J 7 bases short, with 10 bases between. Germline CDR1 and CDR2: LGHNA and YSLEER. For the CDR3, the DNA is TGCGCCAGCAGCCAAGATTACGGTAGGAATGAGCAGTTCTTA. Amino acids: CASSQDYGRNEQFL.

This clonotype occurred many times. The V and J genes are TRBV11-3 and TRBJ2-4; 9 nucleotides align to TRBD2. The trim removed 0 bases at V and 1 base at J, leaving 1 base unmatched. The germline V gene has CDR1 SGHNT and CDR2 YENEEA. This CDR3 contains 16 residues. The DNA for the CDR3 is TGTGCCAGCAGCTTAGATGCGGGAGGGGCCAAAAACATTCAGTACTTC. It is translated as CASSLDAGGAKNIQYF. Full variable domain (remainder filled in from reference TRBV11-3 and TRBJ2-4): EAGVVQSPRYKIIEKKQPVAFWCNPISGHNTLYWYLQNLGQGPELLIRYENEEAVDDSQLPKDRFSAERLKGVDSTLKIQPAELGDSAVYLCASSLDAGGAKNIQYFGAGTRLSVL.

This clonotype was counted a few times. The V and J genes are TRBV5-5 and TRBJ2-3, with 10 bases matching TRBD2. J gave up 6 bases and V 2 bases, and 6 bases lay outside the gene matches. There are 15 residues in the CDR3. Looked up from germline, CDR1 is SGHKS and CDR2 is YYEKEE (reference sequence). CDR3 coding DNA: TGTGCCAGCAGCTTCAGCGGGAGGGCCGGGGATACGCAGTATTTT. Translated: CASSFSGRAGDTQYF. Drawing the rest from reference TRBV5-5 and TRBJ2-3, the complete variable domain is DAGVTQSPTHLIKTRGQQVTLRCSPISGHKSVSWYQQVLGQGPQFIFQYYEKEERGRGNFPDRFSARQFPNYSSELNVNALLLGDSALYLCASSFSGRAGDTQYFGPGTRLTVL.

The chain carries TRBV28 and TRBJ2-7; no clear D gene. The CDR3 loop spans 13 amino acids. The germline CDR1 and CDR2 sequences are MDHEN and SYDVKM. Trimming stripped 2 bases from V and 6 bases from J, with 11 bases between. CDR3 loop: CASSLRPPFEQYF. In nucleotides, the CDR3 is TGTGCCAGCAGTTTACGCCCCCCTTTCGAGCAGTACTTC.

For the CDR3, the DNA is TGTGCCATCAGTGATGTAGGGTACAATGAGCAGTTCTTC. Translation: CAISDVGYNEQFF. This chain joins TRBV10-3 and TRBJ2-1, with D unresolved. CDR3 length: 13 residues. CDR1 and CDR2 (germline): ENHRY, SYGVKD. V shed 3 bases and J shed 4 bases, with 7 bases lying between them.

The sample holds a few counts of this clonotype. The rearrangement joins TRBV12-3 or TRBV12-4 to TRBJ2-3; D might be TRBD2 (6 bases). The CDR3 length is 13 residues. V lost 2 bases and J lost 6, with 9 bases in between. CDR3: CASSLPGVDTQYF. The CDR3 DNA reads as TGTGCCAGCAGTTTACCGGGAGTGGATACGCAGTATTTT.

A few counts support this clonotype. The V call is TRBV4-3, the J call TRBJ2-7, with a weak D call TRBD2 (6 bases). The CDR3 has 14 residues. V lost 0 bases, J lost 7 bases, and 13 bases lay in between. Germline V gene sequence: CDR1 LGHNA, CDR2 YSLEER. As DNA, the CDR3 is TGCGCCAGCAGCCAAGATGGAGGGTTGGGGGAGCAGTACTTC. Translating gives CASSQDGGLGEQYF.

The genes are TRBV5-6 and TRBJ1-3; D is ambiguous. The CDR3 loop spans 14 amino acids. With 5 bases removed from V and 0 bases from J, the gap between germline ends came to 9 bases. CDR1 SGHDT and CDR2 YYEEEE come from the germline V gene. This CDR3 is CASRPMSSGNTIYF. CDR3 in DNA: TGTGCCAGCAGACCGATGAGCTCTGGAAACACCATATATTTT.

In this sample, this clonotype turned up a few times. J is TRBJ2-1 and V is TRBV29-1, with 9 positions matching TRBD1. The CDR3 spans 11 residues. Germline CDR1 and CDR2: SQVTM and ANQGSEA. Trimming at V came to 8 bases and at J to 7 bases, leaving 3 bases not matched to a gene. This CDR3 reads CSTQGANEQFF. The CDR3 DNA is TGCAGCACACAGGGGGCAAATGAGCAGTTCTTC.

This clonotype was recorded many times. V usage is TRBV3-1 and J usage is TRBJ1-5, with D uncertain. CDR1 is LGHDT, CDR2 YNNKEL, per germline (reference sequence). Trimming took off 1 base at V and 2 bases at J, with 6 bases between the two ends. The CDR3 extends over 14 amino acids. The CDR3 DNA reads as TGTGCCAGCAGCCAAGGGGAGGGCAATCAGCCCCAGCATTTT. It encodes CASSQGEGNQPQHF.

The rearrangement joins TRBV28 to TRBJ1-2; 7 nucleotides agree with TRBD1. Germline V gene lookup returns CDR1 MDHEN and CDR2 SYDVKM. The CDR3 length is 14 residues. V dropped 5 bases and J dropped 3; count of bases not matched to a gene: 6. CDR3 coding DNA: TGTGCCAGCAGTAACTCAGGGGGTTACTATGGCTACACCTTC. Protein product: CASSNSGGYYGYTF.

This clonotype showed up many times. The chain uses TRBV7-2 and TRBJ1-4; D may be TRBD1 (5 bases). Between the trimmed V and J ends, which lost 1 base and 8 bases, there was a span of 14 bases. CDR1 and CDR2 (germline): SGHTA, FQGNSA. The CDR3 contains 15 residues. CDR3 sequence reads: CASSLVAGTEEKLFF. The CDR3 coding sequence is TGTGCCAGCAGCTTAGTAGCAGGGACGGAAGAAAAACTGTTTTTT.

There are many counts of this clonotype. V is TRBV10-3 and J is TRBJ2-3; 8 positions match TRBD1. This CDR3 is 17 amino acids long. Trimming cost V 9 bases and J 5 bases; bases outside gene matches: 19. CDR1 and CDR2 from the germline V gene are ENHRY and SYGVKD. CDR3 DNA sequence: TGTGCCATTCGGGGACAGGACAAAAAGGTTACTGGAGATACGCAGTATTTT. Translated: CAIRGQDKKVTGDTQYF.

This clonotype was picked up many times. The gene calls are TRBV24-1 and TRBJ2-1; 7 bases match TRBD2. Germline CDR1 is KGHDR and CDR2 is SFDVKD. V lost 12 bases to trimming and J lost 6 bases; unmatched junction nucleotides: 7. This CDR3 region has 12 residues. CDR3 in amino acids: CAPQGGRNEQFF. As DNA, the CDR3 is TGTGCCCCCCAGGGAGGGCGCAATGAGCAGTTCTTC.

This clonotype has ten or more counts. The chain links TRBV12-3 or TRBV12-4 to TRBJ1-5; D not resolved. V lost 8 bases to trimming and J lost 2 bases, with 10 bases between them. CDR3 length: 13 amino acids. The CDR3 region has the DNA TGTGCCAGCTCACCGACGGGCAATCAGCCCCAGCATTTT. Its translation: CASSPTGNQPQHF.

V usage is TRBV29-1 and J usage is TRBJ2-3; D is possibly TRBD2 (5 bases). The CDR3 has 13 amino acids. V lost 4 bases to trimming and J lost 5 bases, with 13 bases between them. CDR1 is SQVTM, CDR2 ANQGSEA, per germline. CDR3 coding DNA: TGCAGCGTTGCGAGGGCCGAGGAAGATACGCAGTATTTT. It specifies CSVARAEEDTQYF.

The V gene is TRBV4-3, the J gene TRBJ2-2; 10 positions match TRBD2. Germline V gives CDR1 LGHNA, CDR2 YSLEER. V was clipped by 1 base and J by 5 bases; unmatched bases: 7. The CDR3 is 17 residues long. CDR3 sequence reads: CASSQGPSGSMTGELFF. DNA for the CDR3: TGCGCCAGCAGCCAAGGCCCTAGCGGGAGTATGACCGGGGAGCTGTTTTTT.

This clonotype was counted ten times or more. The chain couples TRBV7-2 to TRBJ1-5, with a tentative D call TRBD1 (5 bases). This CDR3 contains 14 residues. V gave up 5 bases and J gave up 5 bases, with 13 bases separating them. Germline CDR1 reads SGHTA; CDR2 reads FQGNSA. Here the CDR3 reads CASSRQGFDQPQHF. The CDR3 nucleotides read TGTGCCAGCAGCCGCCAGGGCTTTGATCAGCCCCAGCATTTT.

This sequence joins TRBV6-5 and TRBJ2-3, with 10 positions matching TRBD2. This CDR3 is built from 14 residues. J was trimmed by 6 bases and V by 6 bases; bases with no gene match: 6. CDR1 and CDR2 from the germline V gene are MNHEY and SVGAGI. The CDR3 DNA reads as TGTGCCAGCAGCCTACTAGCGGGATCTGATACGCAGTATTTT. Protein: CASSLLAGSDTQYF.

The chain has TRBV7-8 and TRBJ1-2, with D unclear. The CDR3 spans 14 residues. V gave up 6 bases and J gave up 6 bases, with 17 bases separating them. Germline values: CDR1 SGHVS, CDR2 FQNEAQ. CDR3 nucleotides: TGTGCCAGCAGTTTTCTGACACCTGCGAATGGCTACACCTTC. This sequence encodes CASSFLTPANGYTF.

CDR3 bases: TGTGCTAGTGGTTTGTCAAGTATAGGGGAAACTACAGATACGCAGTATTTT. Translated: CASGLSSIGETTDTQYF. The rearrangement joins TRBV12-5 to TRBJ2-3; a weak D match, TRBD1 (5 bases). V was trimmed by 2 bases and J by 3 bases, leaving 18 bases between them. The CDR3 loop spans 17 amino acids. Germline-derived CDR1 and CDR2 are LGHNT and FRNRAP.